The source of this TCR beta chain is a study of post-analysis software for immune sequencing data. For the study at large: Courses of disease covered relapsing-remitting, secondary progressive and progressive-relapsing multiple sclerosis. Study-wide results and caveats: Controls showed lower frequencies than patients for 5 or 6 TRBV segments, and TRBV5-6, TRBV5-1 and TRBV20-1 were among these. Multiple sclerosis patients showed significantly lower normalized Chao1 diversity than controls did.

For this clonotype: Its antigen is unknown.

Between the trimmed V and J ends, which lost 2 bases and 6 bases, there was a span of 8 bases. Germline assignment: CDR1 MNHEY and CDR2 SMNVEV (reference sequence). The CDR3 consists of 12 residues. Unique molecular identifiers had been added to the TCR beta cDNA libraries. Between about 0.85 and 11 million T cells gave rise to around 500,000 cDNA molecules. TCRdb fed the PCR reads into MiXCR, producing one record per CDR3 protein. This repertoire shows about 770,000 distinct CDR3 sequences, about 43% found once; its top ten account for 4.9%. What was sequenced was blood. J is TRBJ2-7 and V is TRBV27; D possibly uses TRBD1 or TRBD2 (5 bases each). The TCR originated in a girl aged 10-17 years with multiple sclerosis. The CDR3 loop is CASSLMGREQYF. As DNA, the CDR3 is TGTGCCAGCAGTTTAATGGGACGCGAGCAGTACTTC.